The 16 T cell receptor beta chains presented below share a single source sample, sequenced in a study of T cells after yellow fever vaccination. TCRdb re-analysed the 5' RACE reads in MiXCR, keeping a single row per CDR3 protein. Among fewer than 400,000 distinct CDR3 sequences listed, 6.2% were seen once. The starting material was PBMCs, obtained 5 days after the yellow fever booster vaccination. The receptors were gathered from a man aged 25 to 45 who received the YFV17D yellow fever vaccine.

This clonotype was counted many times. V gene TRBV20-1 combines with J gene TRBJ2-3; weak D call: TRBD2 (6 bases). V was shortened by 3 bases and J by 6 bases, with 10 bases between the two germline ends. This CDR3 has 12 amino acids. CDR1 is DFQATT and CDR2 is SNEGSKA in the germline V gene (reference sequence). This CDR3 is CSASGGLDTQYF. CDR3 coding DNA: TGCAGTGCTAGCGGGGGACTGGATACGCAGTATTTT.

This clonotype was recorded many times. The rearrangement joins TRBV20-1 to TRBJ2-2, with D unresolved. From germline, CDR1 is DFQATT and CDR2 SNEGSKA (reference sequence). The V end lost 0 bases, the J end lost 2 bases, and 13 bases lay between the germline ends. CDR3 length: 16 residues. CDR3 amino acids: CSARDYARFNTGELFF. Here the CDR3 DNA reads TGCAGTGCTAGAGATTACGCCAGATTTAACACCGGGGAGCTGTTTTTT.

The chain has TRBV7-2 and TRBJ1-1; D gene uncertain. V dropped 6 bases and J dropped 8 bases, with 10 bases sitting between them. This CDR3 has 11 amino acids. The germline CDR1 and CDR2 sequences are SGHTA and FQGNSA. The CDR3 region is CASSLNQEAFF. The CDR3, as DNA: TGTGCCAGCAGTTTAAACCAGGAAGCTTTCTTT.

This clonotype was observed at least ten times. This chain uses TRBV5-1 with TRBJ2-3; tentative D call: TRBD2 (6 bases). The length of the CDR3 is 16 residues. V gave up 0 bases and J gave up 6 bases, with 17 bases separating them. Germline V gene sequence: CDR1 SGHRS, CDR2 YFSETQ. The CDR3 is CASSLGAPGVGDTQYF. The CDR3 DNA follows: TGCGCCAGCAGCTTGGGGGCCCCGGGAGTGGGGGATACGCAGTATTTT.

This clonotype was detected only a few times. This chain joins TRBV2 and TRBJ1-4, with 8 bases that match TRBD1. The junction had 5 bases not matched to a gene; V was cut back by 10 bases and J by 7 bases. This CDR3 has 12 residues. Looked up from germline, CDR1 is SNHLY and CDR2 is FYNNEI. CDR3 coding DNA: TGTGCCACCGACAGGGGTTCTGAAAAACTGTTTTTT. Encoded protein: CATDRGSEKLFF.

This clonotype was counted at least ten times. The V call is TRBV20-1, the J call TRBJ2-7; D call uncertain. Germline CDR1 and CDR2: DFQATT and SNEGSKA (reference sequence). The CDR3 covers 15 residues. V lost 4 bases, J lost 2 bases, and 18 bases lay in between. The DNA of the CDR3 is TGCAGTGCTATAACTAACCGGTACGGTACCTACGAGCAGTACTTC. It specifies CSAITNRYGTYEQYF.

This clonotype was counted between two and nine times. CDR3 DNA sequence: TGCAGTGCTAGAACTCCCGGACAGGGGAGGGCTTACGAGCAGTACTTC. This translates into CSARTPGQGRAYEQYF. The rearrangement joins TRBV20-1 to TRBJ2-7, with 9 bases identical to TRBD1. CDR1 and CDR2 from the germline V gene are DFQATT and SNEGSKA (reference sequence). J gave up 4 bases and V 2 bases, and 12 bases lay outside the gene matches. The length of the CDR3 is 16 residues.

This clonotype showed up many times. The chain combines TRBV6-1 with TRBJ2-3, with 9 positions matching TRBD1. The length of the CDR3 is 14 residues. Germline V gene data show CDR1 as MNHNS and CDR2 as SASEGT. After removal of 9 bases from V and 5 bases from J, the junction contained 9 bases not matched to a gene. CDR3 protein: CASPPGQGVDTQYF. DNA for the CDR3: TGTGCCAGTCCGCCGGGACAGGGAGTAGATACGCAGTATTTT.

This clonotype showed up just a few times. This chain uses TRBV11-3 with TRBJ2-3, with D perhaps TRBD2 (6 bases). V was trimmed by 5 bases and J by 6 bases, leaving 18 bases between them. The CDR3 contains 15 residues. CDR1 is SGHNT, CDR2 YENEEA, per germline. The DNA for the CDR3 is TGTGCCAGCAGCCCGGGAGATTTAGCGCGGGATACGCAGTATTTT. Its protein product is CASSPGDLARDTQYF.

The sample holds a few counts of this clonotype. V and J are TRBV4-3 and TRBJ2-7; 8 nucleotides agree with TRBD2. The germline V gene has CDR1 LGHNA and CDR2 YSLEER. This CDR3 is 17 amino acids long. V lost 0 bases to trimming and J lost 5 bases; unmatched junction nucleotides: 12. CDR3 nucleotides: TGCGCCAGCAGCCAAGAGGCCCCGGGACTAGTCCCCAACGAGCAGTACTTC. This translates into CASSQEAPGLVPNEQYF.

There are many counts of this clonotype. The chain carries TRBV28 and TRBJ2-1; D possibly corresponds to TRBD1 (6 bases). The CDR3 totals 16 residues. Trimming took off 5 bases at V and 6 bases at J, with 20 bases between the two ends. Germline V gene data show CDR1 as MDHEN and CDR2 as SYDVKM. Here the CDR3 DNA reads TGTGCCAGCAGTCTCAGGGGCAGGGGTGGTGGCAATGAGCAGTTCTTC. This sequence encodes CASSLRGRGGGNEQFF. Variable domain in full (rest from reference TRBV28 and TRBJ2-1): DVKVTQSSRYLVKRTGEKVFLECVQDMDHENMFWYRQDPGLGLRLIYFSYDVKMKEKGDIPEGYSVSREKKERFSLILESASTNQTSMYLCASSLRGRGGGNEQFFGPGTRLTVL.

The rearrangement joins TRBV7-2 to TRBJ2-7, with TRBD2 matching 13 bases. V was pared by 5 bases and J by 4 bases, with 8 bases of the junction left unmatched. This CDR3 contains 16 residues. Germline V CDR1 and CDR2: SGHTA, FQGNSA. CDR3 sequence reads: CASSGRTSGSRYEQYF. The CDR3 DNA sequence: TGTGCCAGCAGCGGGCGGACTAGCGGGAGTAGATACGAGCAGTACTTC.

This CDR3 reads CSITGLYTEAFF. CDR3 bases: TGCAGCATTACAGGGTTGTACACTGAAGCTTTCTTT. The rearrangement uses TRBV29-1 and TRBJ1-1, with D possibly matching TRBD1 (6 bases). CDR1 and CDR2 (germline): SQVTM, ANQGSEA. Trimming removed 8 bases at V and 3 bases at J, with 13 bases between. The CDR3 contains 12 residues.

The V and J genes are TRBV4-2 and TRBJ2-5; either TRBD1 or TRBD2 may supply D (5 bases each). Germline CDR1 is LGHNA and CDR2 is YNFKEQ. Between the trimmed V and J ends, which lost 4 bases and 2 bases, there was a span of 14 bases. CDR3 size: 15 residues. CDR3 amino acids: CASSLDRGVQETQYF. In nucleotides, the CDR3 is TGTGCCAGCAGCCTTGATAGGGGAGTGCAAGAGACCCAGTACTTC.

The DNA of the CDR3 is TGTGCCAGCATCCAGATTCTATTTGGAGCGGGAGTAAACACCGGGGAGCTGTTTTTT. Translating gives CASIQILFGAGVNTGELFF. The chain is built from TRBV3-1 and TRBJ2-2; the match to TRBD2 covers 8 bases. This CDR3 is built from 19 residues. CDR1 LGHDT and CDR2 YNNKEL come from the germline V gene (reference sequence). With V trimmed by 7 bases and J by 2 bases, 18 bases remained unmatched.

The chain links TRBV12-3 or TRBV12-4 to TRBJ2-1; D is unclear. V was trimmed by 7 bases and J by 9 bases, leaving 19 bases between them. This CDR3 is 14 amino acids long. The DNA of the CDR3 is TGTGCCAGCACCGACAACTCAGTACCCCCTGAGCAGTTCTTC. Its translation is CASTDNSVPPEQFF.